The clone carrying this TCR beta chain was seen many times. The CDR3 is made up of 16 amino acids. CDR1 and CDR2 (germline): KGHSH, LQKENI. The ends were cut back, 2 bases at V and 3 bases at J, with 14 bases in the middle. These data belong to a study of T cells after yellow fever vaccination. Study overall: It was SMART-Seq v4 Ultra Low Input that prepared the fractions with low cell numbers.

General study results and limits: The secondary T-cell response peaked on day 5, not day 15, but was weaker.

TCRdb re-derived calls from the 5' RACE reads in MiXCR, one entry per CDR3 protein. The sample yields 25,000 to 35,000 distinct CDR3 sequences, 6.3% seen once. The V and J genes are TRBV18 and TRBJ2-1; possibly TRBD2 for D (6 bases). The receptor was isolated from a man aged 25-45 years who received the YFV17D yellow fever vaccine. The material was PBMCs, either bulk or a sorted T-cell subset (CD4+, CD8+, memory, or dextramer-sorted; not recorded which), obtained on the day of the yellow fever booster vaccination. This CDR3 reads CASSPSEGPHYNEQFF. For the CDR3, the DNA is TGTGCCAGCTCACCATCGGAGGGGCCCCACTACAATGAGCAGTTCTTC. Full variable domain (remainder filled in from reference TRBV18 and TRBJ2-1): NAGVMQNPRHLVRRRGQEARLRCSPMKGHSHVYWYRQLPEEGLKFMVYLQKENIIDESGMPKERFSAEFPKEGPSILRIQQVVRGDSAAYFCASSPSEGPHYNEQFFGPGTRLTVL.